The 26 T cell receptor beta chains below all came from one sample that was sequenced in a study of CD8 T cells in ankylosing spondylitis. Whole-study results and caveats: Fewer than ten highly homologous variants made up a TCR beta motif that seemed to typify ankylosing spondylitis blood.

TCRdb used MiXCR to reprocess the 5' RACE reads, holding one entry per CDR3 protein. Of 470,000 or so distinct CDR3 sequences listed, roughly a quarter are singletons. The antigens for these receptors are not known. The sequenced sample consisted of blood, either unsorted or a sorted T cell fraction (not recorded which). The receptors stem from a male donor with ankylosing spondylitis.

This clonotype occurred many times. J is TRBJ2-6 and V is TRBV5-1; D perhaps matches TRBD1 (6 bases). Germline CDR1 reads SGHRS; CDR2 reads YFSETQ. This CDR3 spans 16 amino acids. V was clipped by 0 bases and J by 4 bases, with 11 bases between them. The CDR3 nucleotides read TGCGCCAGCAGCTTGGTTACAGGGATCGGGGCCAACGTCCTGACTTTC. It encodes CASSLVTGIGANVLTF.

The gene calls are TRBV5-6 and TRBJ1-1; weak D call: TRBD1 (5 bases). Germline V gene sequence: CDR1 SGHDT, CDR2 YYEEEE. Trimming took off 4 bases at V and 3 bases at J, with 16 bases between the two ends. This CDR3 spans 15 amino acids. The CDR3 DNA reads as TGTGCCAGCAGCCCACCCGGGCAGGGATACACTGAAGCTTTCTTT. Translation gives CASSPPGQGYTEAFF.

This rearrangement joins TRBV5-1 to TRBJ1-2; D might be TRBD1 (6 bases). Germline lookup yields CDR1 SGHRS and CDR2 YFSETQ. The CDR3 loop spans 18 amino acids. Deletions cut 0 bases from V and 1 base from J, with 19 bases between. DNA of the CDR3: TGCGCCAGCAGCTTGGAAGGAGCCAGGGGCGTTGTTAACTATGGCTACACCTTC. Its translation: CASSLEGARGVVNYGYTF. Supplemented by reference TRBV5-1 and TRBJ1-2, the full variable domain reads KAGVTQTPRYLIKTRGQQVTLSCSPISGHRSVSWYQQTPGQGLQFLFEYFSETQRNKGNFPGRFSGRQFSNSRSEMNVSTLELGDSALYLCASSLEGARGVVNYGYTFGSGTRLTVV.

In this sample, this clonotype turned up a few times. V usage is TRBV6-1 and J usage is TRBJ1-6; D gene ambiguous. The germline gives CDR1 MNHNS, CDR2 SASEGT. CDR3 length equals 14 residues. V shed 4 bases and J shed 10 bases, with 14 bases lying between them. CDR3 DNA: TGTGCCAGCAGTGGCAGAATGAGAGAGTCACCCCTCCACTTT. Protein: CASSGRMRESPLHF.

This clonotype showed up just a few times. This chain links TRBV5-6 with TRBJ1-4, with D hard to call. Trimming stripped 6 bases from V and 0 bases from J, with 15 bases between. Germline loops: CDR1 SGHDT, CDR2 YYEEEE. This CDR3 is 16 amino acids long. The CDR3 loop is CASTFGLSATNEKLFF. CDR3 DNA: TGTGCCAGCACTTTTGGGTTGTCAGCAACTAATGAAAAACTGTTTTTT. The entire variable domain, with the rest obtained from reference TRBV5-6 and TRBJ1-4, is as follows: DAGVTQSPTHLIKTRGQQVTLRCSPKSGHDTVSWYQQALGQGPQFIFQYYEEEERQRGNFPDRFSGHQFPNYSSELNVNALLLGDSALYLCASTFGLSATNEKLFFGSGTQLSVL.

This clonotype was counted only a few times. This sequence joins TRBV21-1 and TRBJ2-7. TRBV21-1 is described as a pseudogene. This CDR3 has 16 amino acids. In nucleotides, the CDR3 is TGTGCCAGCAGCAAAGCACCAGCGGGAGCCATCCACGAGCAGTACGTC. Protein: CASSKAPAGAIHEQYV.

V usage is TRBV3-1 and J usage is TRBJ1-2; D might be TRBD1 (5 bases). The CDR3 covers 16 residues. V dropped 0 bases and J dropped 4 bases, with 15 bases sitting between them. Germline values: CDR1 LGHDT, CDR2 YNNKEL (reference sequence). The CDR3 DNA sequence: TGTGCCAGCAGCCAAGAGGGAGGGCAGGGAAGCTATGGCTACACCTTC. This translates into CASSQEGGQGSYGYTF.

V usage is TRBV11-2 and J usage is TRBJ1-6; 7 nucleotides match TRBD1. CDR1 SGHAT and CDR2 FQNNGV come from the germline V gene. The length of the CDR3 is 19 residues. The trim removed 3 bases at V and 8 bases at J, leaving 19 bases unmatched. The DNA for the CDR3 is TGTGCCAGCAGCTTCCCCCCAAAAACACAGGGGACTGGGGATTCACCCCTCCACTTT. Protein product: CASSFPPKTQGTGDSPLHF.

J is TRBJ2-1 and V is TRBV20-1; 8 bases line up with TRBD2. Per germline, CDR1 DFQATT and CDR2 SNEGSKA (reference sequence). V lost 6 bases to trimming and J lost 6 bases; unmatched junction nucleotides: 10. The CDR3 spans 14 residues. The CDR3 nucleotides are TGCAGTGCGGCCCGGGGGGGCGGTCCCAATGAGCAGTTCTTC. It specifies CSAARGGGPNEQFF.

This clonotype was seen only a few times. The gene calls are TRBV3-1 and TRBJ2-1; a weak D match, TRBD1 (7 bases). This CDR3 region has 15 residues. CDR1 and CDR2 from the germline V gene are LGHDT and YNNKEL (reference sequence). V dropped 5 bases and J dropped 7 bases, with 18 bases sitting between them. CDR3 DNA sequence: TGTGCCAGCAGCTGGAGTAGTGCAGGGGGGAATGAGCAGTTCTTC. Protein product: CASSWSSAGGNEQFF.

In this sample, this clonotype turned up once. The rearrangement links TRBV4-2 to TRBJ1-3, with TRBD1 identical over 8 bases. This CDR3 comprises 15 residues. The J segment lost 3 bases and the V segment lost 6 bases, leaving 7 bases of the junction unmatched. Per the germline V gene, CDR1 is LGHNA and CDR2 is YNFKEQ. CDR3 amino acids: CASRDGQGSGNTIYF. In nucleotides, the CDR3 is TGTGCCAGCAGGGACGGACAGGGAAGTGGAAACACCATATATTTT.

This clonotype has a handful of counts. The rearrangement joins TRBV6-2 or TRBV6-3 to TRBJ1-5, with unresolved D. Germline values: CDR1 MNHEY, CDR2 SVGEGT. The V and J ends lost 0 bases and 0 bases respectively, with 18 bases between them. The CDR3 loop spans 19 amino acids. In nucleotides, the CDR3 is TGTGCCAGCAGTTACTCTTATTCGCGGTCGGCTCATAGCAATCAGCCCCAGCATTTT. Protein: CASSYSYSRSAHSNQPQHF.

The chain links TRBV19 to TRBJ1-1, with TRBD1 identical over 7 bases. CDR3 size: 15 residues. Germline V gives CDR1 LNHDA, CDR2 SQIVND (reference sequence). Trimming removed 4 bases from V and 5 bases from J; junction bases left unmatched: 10. The CDR3: CASSRVQGVPTEAFF. The CDR3 nucleotides are TGTGCCAGTAGTAGGGTTCAGGGGGTTCCGACTGAAGCTTTCTTT. Variable domain in full (rest from reference TRBV19 and TRBJ1-1): DGGITQSPKYLFRKEGQNVTLSCEQNLNHDAMYWYRQDPGQGLRLIYYSQIVNDFQKGDIAEGYSVSREKKESFPLTVTSAQKNPTAFYLCASSRVQGVPTEAFFGQGTRLTVV.

The chain links TRBV3-1 to TRBJ1-3, with D unclear. The germline CDR1 and CDR2 sequences are LGHDT and YNNKEL (reference sequence). The CDR3 runs to 16 residues. V lost 0 bases and J 0 bases, leaving 9 bases between the germline ends. The CDR3 coding sequence is TGTGCCAGCAGCCAAGATCGGTTAATCTCTGGAAACACCATATATTTT. Translation gives CASSQDRLISGNTIYF.

The chain carries TRBV3-1 and TRBJ2-2; D is uncertain. The CDR3 is made up of 13 amino acids. The V and J ends lost 6 bases and 3 bases respectively, with 8 bases between them. Germline values: CDR1 LGHDT, CDR2 YNNKEL (reference sequence). The CDR3 nucleotides read TGTGCCAGCAGGGGTTATGACACCGGGGAGCTGTTTTTT. This codes for CASRGYDTGELFF. The whole variable domain, remainder taken from reference TRBV3-1 and TRBJ2-2, is DTAVSQTPKYLVTQMGNDKSIKCEQNLGHDTMYWYKQDSKKFLKIMFSYNNKELIINETVPNRFSPKSPDKAHLNLHINSLELGDSAVYFCASRGYDTGELFFGEGSRLTVL.

The chain couples TRBV11-2 to TRBJ1-2, with 9 bases aligning to TRBD1. The J segment lost 7 bases and the V segment lost 1 base, leaving 7 bases of the junction unmatched. Per the germline V gene, CDR1 is SGHAT and CDR2 is FQNNGV. The CDR3 length is 15 residues. The CDR3: CASSLGDRVYPGYTF. Here the CDR3 DNA reads TGTGCCAGCAGCTTAGGGGACAGGGTGTACCCTGGCTACACCTTC.

This clonotype was counted only a few times. The V and J genes are TRBV18 and TRBJ2-5; tentative D call: TRBD1 (5 bases). This CDR3 spans 14 amino acids. CDR1 and CDR2 from the germline V gene are KGHSH and LQKENI. Between the trimmed V and J ends, which lost 3 bases and 4 bases, there was a span of 12 bases. CDR3 sequence reads: CASSPTDSTETQYF. DNA of the CDR3: TGTGCCAGCTCACCGACCGACAGTACAGAGACCCAGTACTTC.

This chain connects TRBV6-1 to TRBJ2-2; D could derive from TRBD1 or TRBD2 (5 bases each). This CDR3 comprises 14 residues. Germline V CDR1 and CDR2: MNHNS, SASEGT. Trimming removed 10 bases from V and 3 bases from J, with 15 bases in between. The CDR3 loop is CATRGLLHTGELFF. CDR3 coding DNA: TGTGCCACCCGGGGCCTCCTCCACACCGGGGAGCTGTTTTTT.

This clonotype was counted ten times or more. This chain connects TRBV20-1 to TRBJ2-5, with D unclear. CDR3 length: 15 amino acids. The V and J ends lost 0 bases and 3 bases respectively, with 14 bases between them. Germline CDR1 reads DFQATT; CDR2 reads SNEGSKA (reference sequence). The CDR3 bases are TGCAGTGCTAGAGATCAGACGATGGCGAAAGAGACCCAGTACTTC. As protein: CSARDQTMAKETQYF.

This clonotype was counted only a few times. The chain couples TRBV3-1 to TRBJ1-4, with a weak D call TRBD1 (5 bases). Trimming pared 2 bases from V and 7 bases from J, leaving 14 bases between. The CDR3 covers 15 residues. From germline, CDR1 is LGHDT and CDR2 YNNKEL (reference sequence). The CDR3 DNA reads TGTGCCAGCAGCCAAAACGTTCCGAGGGGTGAAAAACTGTTTTTT. Amino acids: CASSQNVPRGEKLFF.

This sequence joins TRBV2 and TRBJ2-1, with TRBD2 matching over 9 bases. Trimming cost V 4 bases and J 0 bases; bases outside gene matches: 4. The CDR3 covers 16 residues. The germline V gene has CDR1 SNHLY and CDR2 FYNNEI. CDR3 nucleotides: TGTGCCAGCAGTGCCTATAGCGGGAGCTCCTACAATGAGCAGTTCTTC. This gives the protein CASSAYSGSSYNEQFF.

Only a few counts were recorded for this clonotype. V is TRBV7-9 and J is TRBJ2-5; D gene ambiguous. Germline lookup yields CDR1 SEHNR and CDR2 FQNEAQ (reference sequence). The germline V and J ends were trimmed by 1 base and 5 bases, with 8 bases remaining between them. This CDR3 region has 13 residues. As DNA, the CDR3 is TGTGCCAGCAGCTTAGATGCTAGTGAGACCCAGTACTTC. This gives the protein CASSLDASETQYF.

This clonotype appeared many times. The chain combines TRBV4-1 with TRBJ1-4; 9 nucleotides match TRBD1. The CDR3 length is 17 residues. V shed 0 bases and J 7 bases; nucleotides not matched to a gene: 9. Germline V lookup: CDR1 MGHRA, CDR2 YSYEKL. CDR3 sequence reads: CASSQDLAGQGREKLFF. The CDR3 bases are TGCGCCAGCAGCCAAGATCTTGCGGGACAGGGTCGTGAAAAACTGTTTTTT.

The rearrangement uses TRBV18 and TRBJ2-7; D is perhaps TRBD2 (6 bases). Germline V gene sequence: CDR1 KGHSH, CDR2 LQKENI. The CDR3 is 15 residues long. The CDR3 DNA is TGTGCCAGCTCTCCACGGGACGGGAGATTCTACGAGCAGTACGTC. Its protein is CASSPRDGRFYEQYV.

This clonotype was observed a few times. The chain carries TRBV20-1 and TRBJ1-2; D perhaps matches TRBD1 (5 bases). This CDR3 contains 13 residues. Germline CDR1 is DFQATT and CDR2 is SNEGSKA (reference sequence). V lost 0 bases and J 8 bases, leaving 13 bases between the germline ends. The CDR3 DNA reads TGCAGTGCTAGAGATCAAGAGGGGATGGGCTACACCTTC. Protein: CSARDQEGMGYTF.

This clonotype has more than one count but fewer than ten. V usage is TRBV7-7 and J usage is TRBJ2-3; 11 bases are a match to TRBD2. Germline CDR1 reads SSHAT; CDR2 reads FNYEAQ (reference sequence). The CDR3 sequence is 17 residues long. V trimming: 1 base; J trimming: 1 base; junction bases outside the gene matches: 4. CDR3 residues: CASSLDTSGSGTDTQYF. The CDR3 DNA follows: TGTGCCAGCAGCTTAGACACTAGCGGGAGTGGCACAGATACGCAGTATTTT.